A single sample gave rise to the 5 T cell receptor beta chains below, sequenced in a study of T cells in Graves' hyperthyroidism and ophthalmopathy. Amplification of TCR beta CDR3 regions used RNA as the template. When the TCR CDR3 underwent first-round RT-PCR, the HTBI primer set was used. TCRdb re-called the multiplex PCR reads through MiXCR, storing one row per CDR3 protein. The top ten hold less than 3.5% of the sample, which has roughly 640,000 distinct CDR3 sequences, around 15% seen once. Input material: blood. These receptors all come from a woman between 35 and 50 years old with Graves' ophthalmopathy.

This clonotype was picked up a small number of times. The chain employs TRBV10-3 and TRBJ2-4; D remains unclear. Germline lookup yields CDR1 ENHRY and CDR2 SYGVKD. There are 13 residues in the CDR3. V was clipped by 0 bases and J by 6 bases, with 6 bases between them. The CDR3 nucleotides are TGTGCCATCAGTGAGTCCGTGGGAAACATTCAGTACTTC. This encodes CAISESVGNIQYF.

The chain links TRBV28 to TRBJ2-1; 7 bases match TRBD2. The CDR3 covers 16 residues. Germline V gene lookup returns CDR1 MDHEN and CDR2 SYDVKM. The ends lost 6 bases at V and 3 bases at J; junction bases unmatched: 11. CDR3 nucleotide sequence: TGTGCCAGCAGACCTCAAGCGGGGCGAAACTACAATGAGCAGTTCTTC. This codes for CASRPQAGRNYNEQFF.

This rearrangement joins TRBV20-1 to TRBJ2-3; 10 bases align to TRBD2. Germline CDR1 and CDR2: DFQATT and SNEGSKA (reference sequence). V lost 5 bases to trimming and J lost 2 bases; unmatched junction nucleotides: 10. This CDR3 has 16 residues. CDR3 residues: CSAGPRLAGATDTQYF. Written as DNA, the CDR3 is TGCAGTGCTGGCCCCCGGCTAGCGGGGGCCACAGATACGCAGTATTTT.

The chain has TRBV18 and TRBJ1-1; 7 bases fit TRBD1. Germline V lookup: CDR1 KGHSH, CDR2 LQKENI. V lost 3 bases, J lost 0 bases, and 10 bases stayed unmatched. This CDR3 comprises 17 residues. CDR3 DNA sequence: TGTGCCAGCTCACCGAATCCAACCAGGGGGATGAACACTGAAGCTTTCTTT. Translation: CASSPNPTRGMNTEAFF.

This CDR3 reads CASRLRLAAYNEQFF. The CDR3 region has the DNA TGCGCCAGCAGGCTCAGACTAGCGGCTTACAATGAGCAGTTCTTC. This chain joins TRBV5-1 and TRBJ2-1; 9 bases are shared with TRBD2. Germline V lookup: CDR1 SGHRS, CDR2 YFSETQ. Trimming removed 5 bases from V and 4 bases from J; junction bases left unmatched: 7. The CDR3 runs to 15 residues.